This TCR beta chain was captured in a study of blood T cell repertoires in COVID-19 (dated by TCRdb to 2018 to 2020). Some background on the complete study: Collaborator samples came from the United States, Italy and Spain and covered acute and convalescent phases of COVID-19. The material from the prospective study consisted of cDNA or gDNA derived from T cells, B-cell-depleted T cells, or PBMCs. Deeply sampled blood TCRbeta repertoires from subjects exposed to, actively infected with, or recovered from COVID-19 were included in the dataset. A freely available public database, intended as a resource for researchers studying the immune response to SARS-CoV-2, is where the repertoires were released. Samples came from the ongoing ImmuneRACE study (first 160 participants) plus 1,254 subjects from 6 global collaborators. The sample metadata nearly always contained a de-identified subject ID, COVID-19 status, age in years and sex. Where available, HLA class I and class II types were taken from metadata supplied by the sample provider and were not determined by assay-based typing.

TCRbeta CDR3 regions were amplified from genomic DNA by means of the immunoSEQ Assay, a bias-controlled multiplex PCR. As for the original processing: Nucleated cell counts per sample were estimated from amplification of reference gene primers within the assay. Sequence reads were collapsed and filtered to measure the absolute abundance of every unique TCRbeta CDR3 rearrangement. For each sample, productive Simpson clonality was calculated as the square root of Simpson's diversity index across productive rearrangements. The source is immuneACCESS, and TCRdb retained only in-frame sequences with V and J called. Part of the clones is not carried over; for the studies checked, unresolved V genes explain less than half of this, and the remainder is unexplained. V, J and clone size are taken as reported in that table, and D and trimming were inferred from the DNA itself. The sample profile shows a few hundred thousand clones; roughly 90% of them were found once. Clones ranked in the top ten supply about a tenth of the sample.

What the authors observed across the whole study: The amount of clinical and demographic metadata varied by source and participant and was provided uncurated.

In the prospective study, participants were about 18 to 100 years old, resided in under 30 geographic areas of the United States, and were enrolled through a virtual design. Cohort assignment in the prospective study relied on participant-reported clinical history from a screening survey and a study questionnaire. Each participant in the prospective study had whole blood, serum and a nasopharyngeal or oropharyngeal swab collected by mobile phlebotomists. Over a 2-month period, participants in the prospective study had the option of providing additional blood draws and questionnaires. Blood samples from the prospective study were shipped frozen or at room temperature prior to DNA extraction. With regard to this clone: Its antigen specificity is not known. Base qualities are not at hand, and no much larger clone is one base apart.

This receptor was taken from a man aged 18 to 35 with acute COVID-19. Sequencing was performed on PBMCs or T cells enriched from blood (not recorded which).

This receptor carries the CDR3 CASSRQGADEKLFF. The nucleotide sequence reads TGTGCCAGCAGCCGACAGGGGGCGGACGAAAAACTGTTTTTT. The chain was built from TRBV5-4 and TRBJ1-4, and TRBD1 matches 10 of the central bases. The germline V gene encodes CDR1 SGHNT and CDR2 YYREEE (reference sequence). After removal of 4 bases from V and 8 bases from J, the junction retains 5 bases not matched to a gene. Including cysteine and phenylalanine, the CDR3 has 14 amino acids. Only CDR3 DNA is held: 42 bases, read in frame from base 1.